This T cell receptor beta chain was captured in a study of read filtering for tumor transcriptome and immune sequencing. Overall study: Roughly 8 patients were R-ISS I, about 16 were R-ISS II, about seven were R-ISS III. Whole-transcriptome libraries were prepared after DNase treatment. Study-wide points: Even smaller IR-seq throughput identified most shared clonotypes.

At the time of active disease, bone marrow was collected from every patient. Worth noting for this clonotype: The target antigen is unknown.

The CDR3 loop spans 17 amino acids. Looked up from germline, CDR1 is SGHTA and CDR2 is FQGNSA. V shed 4 bases and J shed 5 bases, with 24 bases lying between them. This library used approximately 0.4 ug RNA and molecular barcoded adaptors spanning alpha/delta and beta/gamma chains. TCRdb re-analysed the reads in MiXCR, keeping a single row per CDR3 protein. The sample has fewer than 35,000 distinct CDR3 sequences; roughly 20% are singletons. This chain links TRBV7-2 with TRBJ2-7; D uncertain. This clonotype originated in a donor aged 40 or older with multiple myeloma. Sequences were obtained from a population of CD138-negative cells sorted from bone marrow. The CDR3 nucleotides are TGTGCCAGCAGCTACCCCAAATCGGGCCTACCCCCCCACGAGCAGTACTTC. It encodes CASSYPKSGLPPHEQYF.